This TCR beta chain was captured by sequencing in a study of radiation and T cells in renal cell carcinoma. Study conclusions and caveats: From baseline, blood top tumor clonotypes peaked at 2 weeks post-radiation.

As for time point: baseline pretreatment blood. Treatment defined: 15 Gy SBRT to primary tumor, nephrectomy 4 weeks later. After SBRT, blood was collected at 2 and 4 weeks, plus baseline. This clone was picked up a small number of times. Its matching antigen is unknown. Only in-frame clones appear in the TCRdb table, and some are missing; sequencing was by immunoSEQ multiplex PCR. The sample lists roughly 150,000 clones, about 88% occurring once. The J segment lost 3 bases and the V segment lost 8 bases, leaving 6 bases of the junction unmatched. Germline V gene lookup returns CDR1 SGDLS and CDR2 YYNGEE. The CDR3 totals 13 residues.

The input for sequencing was blood, taken from a patient whose treatment included radiotherapy and nephrectomy. The chain links TRBV9 to TRBJ1-1, with TRBD1 identical over 8 bases. This receptor was taken from a woman in her 70s with renal cell carcinoma. The CDR3 reads CASGQGMDTEAFF. The DNA of the CDR3 is TGTGCCAGTGGACAGGGAATGGACACTGAAGCTTTCTTT. Full variable domain (outside the CDR3, taken from reference TRBV9 and TRBJ1-1): DSGVTQTPKHLITATGQRVTLRCSPRSGDLSVYWYQQSLDQGLQFLIQYYNGEERAKGNILERFSAQQFPDLHSELNLSSLELGDSALYFCASGQGMDTEAFFGQGTRLTVV.